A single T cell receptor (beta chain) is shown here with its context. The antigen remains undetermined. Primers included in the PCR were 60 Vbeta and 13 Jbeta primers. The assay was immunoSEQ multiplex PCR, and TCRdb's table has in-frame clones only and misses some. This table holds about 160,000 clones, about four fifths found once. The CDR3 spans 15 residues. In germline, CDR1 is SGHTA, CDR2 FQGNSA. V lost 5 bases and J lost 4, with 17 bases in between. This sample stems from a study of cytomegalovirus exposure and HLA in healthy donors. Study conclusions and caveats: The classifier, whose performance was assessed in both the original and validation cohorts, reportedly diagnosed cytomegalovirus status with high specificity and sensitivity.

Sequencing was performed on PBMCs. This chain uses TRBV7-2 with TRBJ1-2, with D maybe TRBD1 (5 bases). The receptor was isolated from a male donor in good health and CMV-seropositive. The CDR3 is CASSVPYRLLYGYTF. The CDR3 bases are TGTGCCAGCAGCGTCCCCTACAGGTTACTCTATGGCTACACCTTC.